The next 4 T cell receptor beta chains were all read from a single sample in a study of T-cell reconstitution after alpha-beta-depleted transplantation in children. Library preparation (for TCRbeta) was performed with unique molecular identifiers. Using its own MiXCR run on the PCR reads, TCRdb lists one record per CDR3 protein. The table includes about 300,000 distinct CDR3 sequences, around 10% detected once. The sequences come from PBMCs, collected before TCRalphabeta/CD19-depleted stem cell transplant. The origin of the receptors is a boy younger than two with acute myeloid leukemia, due to receive a stem cell transplant.

Ten or more counts support this clonotype. The V gene is TRBV7-8, the J gene TRBJ2-5, with D hard to call. V lost 1 base to trimming and J lost 7 bases, with 13 bases between them. CDR1 and CDR2 (germline): SGHVS, FQNEAQ. The CDR3 runs to 14 residues. DNA for the CDR3: TGTGCCAGCAGCTTAGAGACCCCCCCATGGACCCAGTACTTC. Protein: CASSLETPPWTQYF.

This clonotype was observed many times. An end of the junction differs from the germline gene, which may be a read error. V and J are TRBV7-9 and TRBJ2-3; weak D call: TRBD1 (5 bases). CDR3 length equals 13 residues. CDR1 SEHNR and CDR2 FQNEAQ come from the germline V gene (reference sequence). CDR3 in DNA: TGTGCCAGCAGCTTCAGGGCGGCAGAGACGCAGTATTTT. Its translation is CASSFRAAETQYF.

In its sample, this clonotype was seen many times. The V and J genes are TRBV11-2 and TRBJ2-5; D gene uncertain. The CDR3 has 14 residues. V was cut by 5 bases and J by 2 bases, with 12 bases left in between. Germline CDR1 and CDR2: SGHAT and FQNNGV. The CDR3 loop is CASSRLGGQETQYF. CDR3 in DNA: TGTGCCAGCAGCCGCTTGGGTGGTCAAGAGACCCAGTACTTC.

This clonotype occurred many times. This chain uses TRBV5-1 with TRBJ2-1; D gene unclear. V lost 3 bases to trimming and J lost 9 bases, with 13 bases between them. The germline V gene has CDR1 SGHRS and CDR2 YFSETQ. The length of the CDR3 is 13 residues. The CDR3 DNA reads as TGCGCCAGCAGCTCGGATTACTCGGGTGAGCAGTTCTTC. It codes for CASSSDYSGEQFF.